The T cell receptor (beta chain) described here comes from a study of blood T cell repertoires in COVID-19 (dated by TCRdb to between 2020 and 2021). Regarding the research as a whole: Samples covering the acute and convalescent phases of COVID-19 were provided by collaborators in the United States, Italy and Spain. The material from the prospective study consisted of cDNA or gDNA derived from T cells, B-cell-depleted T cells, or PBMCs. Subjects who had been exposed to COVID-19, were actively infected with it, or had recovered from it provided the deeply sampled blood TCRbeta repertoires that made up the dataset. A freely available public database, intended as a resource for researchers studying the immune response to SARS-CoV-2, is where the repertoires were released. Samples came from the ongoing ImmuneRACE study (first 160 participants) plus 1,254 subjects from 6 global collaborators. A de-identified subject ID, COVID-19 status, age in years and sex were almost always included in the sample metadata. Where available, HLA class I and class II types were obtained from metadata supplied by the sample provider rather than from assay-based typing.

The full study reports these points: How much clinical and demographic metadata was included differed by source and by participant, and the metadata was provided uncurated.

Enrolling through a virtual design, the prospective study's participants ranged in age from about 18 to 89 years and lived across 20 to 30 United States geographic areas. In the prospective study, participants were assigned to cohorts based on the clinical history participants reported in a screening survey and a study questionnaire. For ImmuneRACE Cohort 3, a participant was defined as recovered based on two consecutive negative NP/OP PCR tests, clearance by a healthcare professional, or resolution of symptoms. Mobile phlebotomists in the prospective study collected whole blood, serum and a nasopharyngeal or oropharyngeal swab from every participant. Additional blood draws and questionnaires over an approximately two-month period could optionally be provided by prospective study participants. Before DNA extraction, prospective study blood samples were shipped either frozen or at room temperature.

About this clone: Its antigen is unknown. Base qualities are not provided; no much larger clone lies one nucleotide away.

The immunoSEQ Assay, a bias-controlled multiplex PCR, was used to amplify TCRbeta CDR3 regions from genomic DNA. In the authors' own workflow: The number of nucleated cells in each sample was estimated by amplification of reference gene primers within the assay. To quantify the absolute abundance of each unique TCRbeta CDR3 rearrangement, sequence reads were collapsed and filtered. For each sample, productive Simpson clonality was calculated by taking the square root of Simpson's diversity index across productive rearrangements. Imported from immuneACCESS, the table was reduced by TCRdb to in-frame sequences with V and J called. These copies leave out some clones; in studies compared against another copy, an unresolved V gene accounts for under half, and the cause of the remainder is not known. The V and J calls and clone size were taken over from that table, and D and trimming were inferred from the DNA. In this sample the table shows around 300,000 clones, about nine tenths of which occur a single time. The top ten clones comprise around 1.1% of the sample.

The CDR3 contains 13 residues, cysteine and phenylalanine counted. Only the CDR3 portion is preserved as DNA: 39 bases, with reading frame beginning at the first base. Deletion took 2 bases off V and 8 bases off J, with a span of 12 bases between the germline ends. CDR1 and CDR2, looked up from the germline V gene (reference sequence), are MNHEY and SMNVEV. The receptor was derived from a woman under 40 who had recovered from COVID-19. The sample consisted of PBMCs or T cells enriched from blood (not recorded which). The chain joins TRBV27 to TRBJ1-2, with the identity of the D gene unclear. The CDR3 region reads CASSLTPYLGYTF. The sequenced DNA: TGTGCCAGCAGTTTAACTCCGTACCTAGGCTACACCTTC.